This T cell receptor beta chain was recorded in a study of identical twins (dated by TCRdb to about 2016). In terms of the full investigation: TCR alpha and beta repertoires from monozygotic twins, unrelated adults of various ages and cord blood were deep-sequenced to test whether fetal clonotypes persist. Replicate twin experiments were performed at different times using different library preparation protocols to rule out contamination. Results the study describes overall, beyond this receptor: Because the same donors could not be followed over many years, conclusions were based on cross-sectional statistical analysis. Zero-insertion analyses could be partly confounded by invariant T cells such as MAIT and iNKT, though diverse VJ usage argued against such confounding for most clonotypes. Compared with coincidental sharing between unrelated individuals, out-of-frame TCR alpha sequences shared between twins showed an excess of sequences with low generation probability. A weaker excess of twin sharing was found in beta out-of-frame sequences because the signal-to-noise ratio was lowered by fewer shared sequences. Abundant cord blood beta clonotypes had fewer insertions, young adult naive repertoires showed a similar but weaker trend, and memory repertoires showed no such trend. In monozygotic twins, out-of-frame TCR alpha sharing was systematically underestimated by recombination models, although the models agreed with sharing between unrelated individuals.

At least ten counts were recorded for this clonotype. This receptor's antigen is unknown. Per-base qualities were not stored, and no clone one base away is much larger. All donors were healthy Caucasians. The twin cohort comprised three pairs of female monozygotic twins, all aged roughly 18 to 30 years. Using Miltenyi CD45RO+ enrichment and human naive T-cell isolation kits, memory (CD45RO+) and naive T cells were isolated from PBMC. Library prep was done by 5' RACE. The sample was run on an Illumina HiSeq 2000. A universal primer binding site was added through template switching, and the final cDNA carried a unique molecular identifier so that TCR cDNA molecules could be counted accurately. First-strand cDNA for TCR alpha and beta chains was synthesized from specific primers in the conserved constant-segment region. To control for contamination, every cDNA library was double barcoded, receiving both a SMART-Mk sample barcode and Illumina barcodes. TruSeq adapter sequences along with Illumina sample barcodes were introduced in two successive PCR steps. Sequencing of the TCR alpha and beta cDNA libraries was done on the Illumina HiSeq platform using custom primers. In the source study's methods: Raw reads were processed with MiGEC to extract unique molecular identifiers, and MiXCR was used to determine CDR3 positions. Recombination models were inferred per individual with the repgenHMM and IGoR tools using an EM algorithm. The analysis of shared clonotypes was done with the tcR package in R, with sharing normalized by the product of cloneset sizes. Out-of-frame nonproductive sequences were analyzed to study raw recombination free of thymic and clonal selection effects. The raw public reads went through TCRdb reprocessing: fastp at Q25, MiXCR clone calling, in-frame beta chains kept. Rows merge per CDR3 protein into single entries with the most common DNA and genes. The V and J calls and clone size are TCRdb's, not the authors'. Here the sample has more than 250,000 distinct CDR3 sequences; about 8.9% occur a single time. The ten biggest clones cover around 2.1% of the sample.

Clipping removes 5 bases from V and 0 bases from J, with 5 as the unmatched junction base count. Via the germline V gene, CDR1 is SGHAT and CDR2 FQNNGV. The CDR3 numbers 18 residues from cysteine through phenylalanine. CDR3 DNA is the only sequence kept; it has 54 bases, read in frame from the first base. The data also belong to a second study, concerning yellow fever vaccine responses in identical twins. As described in the second report: The T cell response to vaccination in identical twins was reported by the authors to appear partly convergent and partly personalized. In identical twins, the study followed T cell clones that responded to the vaccine with precision.

The sequence joins TRBV11-2 to TRBJ2-2, and TRBD2 aligns with 14 junction nucleotides. Sequenced material: memory (CD45RO+) T cells sorted from blood. The cell subset or site tag for this specimen amounts to: CD45RO+ enriched T cells. This TCR derives from a woman between 18 and 30 years old in good health. The DNA sequence is given as TGTGCCAGCAGCCCGGGGACTAGCGGGGGAACGAACACCGGGGAGCTGTTTTTT. It is translated as CASSPGTSGGTNTGELFF.